The 23 T cell receptor beta chains below come from one sample, sequenced in a study of T cell changes during pregnancy in multiple sclerosis. Only in-frame clones appear in the TCRdb table, and some are missing; sequencing was by immunoSEQ multiplex PCR. The data hold approximately 50,000 clones, with roughly 95% observed a single time. This sample comprised CD4+ T cells from peripheral blood mononuclear cells, obtained in the third trimester of pregnancy. Receptors were obtained from a female donor with multiple sclerosis, enrolled in a pregnancy study.

For this clone: Other DNA variants within this sample encode the same CDR3. The rearrangement links TRBV2 to TRBJ1-3, with a weak D call TRBD1 (5 bases). Germline lookup yields CDR1 SNHLY and CDR2 FYNNEI. The CDR3 spans 15 residues. The germline V and J ends were trimmed by 3 bases and 1 base, with 10 bases remaining between them. In nucleotides, the CDR3 is TGTGCCAGCAGTGATCAGGGAAGATCTGGAAACACCATATATTTT. Translated: CASSDQGRSGNTIYF.

This rearrangement joins TRBV12-5 to TRBJ2-3; 8 positions agree with TRBD1. Germline V gene data show CDR1 as LGHNT and CDR2 as FRNRAP. With V trimmed by 5 bases and J by 1 base, 5 bases remained unmatched. The CDR3 consists of 15 residues. CDR3 region: CASGPPGQGTDTQYF. The CDR3 DNA sequence: TGTGCTAGTGGTCCTCCGGGACAGGGCACAGATACGCAGTATTTT.

CDR3 in DNA: TGCGCCAGCAGCCTGAGACTTAGGAATGAAAAACTGTTTTTT. Its translation is CASSLRLRNEKLFF. The gene calls are TRBV4-3 and TRBJ1-4; no clear D. Trimming shortened V by 4 bases and J by 5 bases, and 11 bases separated the two germline ends. The CDR3 totals 14 residues. The germline CDR1 and CDR2 sequences are LGHNA and YSLEER.

The genes are TRBV25-1 and TRBJ1-2; D call uncertain. The CDR3 is 11 amino acids. V gave up 3 bases and J gave up 4 bases, with 3 bases separating them. Germline V CDR1 and CDR2: MGHDK, SYGVNS. The CDR3: CASSDGYGYTF. The CDR3 DNA reads TGTGCCAGCAGTGACGGCTATGGCTACACCTTC.

J is TRBJ2-5 and V is TRBV5-6, with D possibly being TRBD1 (5 bases). Trimming removed 3 bases from V and 2 bases from J, with 11 bases in between. The CDR3 is 14 residues long. Germline V lookup: CDR1 SGHDT, CDR2 YYEEEE. CDR3 in amino acids: CASSSETVQETQYF. Written as DNA, the CDR3 is TGTGCCAGCAGCTCAGAGACAGTACAAGAGACCCAGTACTTC.

The chain links TRBV5-1 to TRBJ1-4; TRBD1 is a possible D gene (5 bases). The length of the CDR3 is 17 residues. CDR1 SGHRS and CDR2 YFSETQ come from the germline V gene. V lost 4 bases and J 8 bases, leaving 24 bases between the germline ends. The CDR3 sequence is CASSISPGDLATEKLFF. For the CDR3, the DNA is TGCGCCAGCAGCATTTCCCCGGGGGACTTGGCCACAGAAAAACTGTTTTTT. Based on the CDR3 plus reference TRBV5-1 and TRBJ1-4, the full variable domain is KAGVTQTPRYLIKTRGQQVTLSCSPISGHRSVSWYQQTPGQGLQFLFEYFSETQRNKGNFPGRFSGRQFSNSRSEMNVSTLELGDSALYLCASSISPGDLATEKLFFGSGTQLSVL.

The rearrangement uses TRBV11-3 and TRBJ1-1, with 10 positions matching TRBD1. Germline V gene data show CDR1 as SGHNT and CDR2 as YENEEA. The V gene end was trimmed by 5 bases and the J gene end by 1 base; junction bases not matched to a gene: 7. CDR3 size: 16 residues. The CDR3 loop reads CASSTRTGGGNTEAFF. The DNA of the CDR3 is TGTGCCAGCAGCACAAGGACAGGGGGTGGGAACACTGAAGCTTTCTTT.

The chain recombines TRBV6-6 with TRBJ2-1; 11 nucleotides agree with TRBD1. CDR1 and CDR2 (germline): MNHNY, SVGAGI (reference sequence). The CDR3 contains 15 residues. The junction had 10 bases not matched to a gene; V was cut back by 8 bases and J by 7 bases. CDR3 sequence reads: CASVRTGGSGNEQFF. The CDR3, as DNA: TGTGCCAGCGTGCGGACAGGGGGCAGCGGGAATGAGCAGTTCTTC.

The chain has TRBV28 and TRBJ1-1, with D perhaps TRBD1 (5 bases). The germline gives CDR1 MDHEN, CDR2 SYDVKM. V lost 3 bases, J lost 3 bases, and 11 bases lay in between. The CDR3 extends over 14 amino acids. The CDR3 region is CASSFWGWDTEAFF. CDR3 bases: TGTGCCAGCAGTTTCTGGGGCTGGGACACTGAAGCTTTCTTT.

The chain has TRBV5-1 and TRBJ2-7; 10 nucleotides line up with TRBD2. There are 14 residues in the CDR3. Per the germline V gene, CDR1 is SGHRS and CDR2 is YFSETQ. The V segment lost 5 bases and the J segment 5 bases; nucleotides outside the gene matches: 7. DNA for the CDR3: TGCGCCAGCAGATACGCGGGACTAGCGCACGAGCAGTACTTC. Protein sequence: CASRYAGLAHEQYF.

This chain connects TRBV9 to TRBJ2-7; 10 bases align to TRBD2. CDR3 length: 15 residues. Germline lookup yields CDR1 SGDLS and CDR2 YYNGEE. V dropped 0 bases and J dropped 2; count of bases not matched to a gene: 2. For the CDR3, the DNA is TGTGCCAGCAGCGTAGCTAGCGGGGGTCCCTACGAGCAGTACTTC. Translating gives CASSVASGGPYEQYF.

This chain joins TRBV5-5 and TRBJ1-1; the D is unclear. CDR1 is SGHKS, CDR2 YYEKEE, per germline (reference sequence). The CDR3 runs to 13 residues. The ends were cut back, 1 base at V and 4 bases at J, with 8 bases in the middle. CDR3 amino acids: CASSLFRGTEAFF. CDR3 DNA: TGTGCCAGCAGCTTGTTCCGGGGCACTGAAGCTTTCTTT.

This clone was seen more than once but under ten times. The V and J genes are TRBV4-1 and TRBJ1-6; no definite D call. Germline loops: CDR1 MGHRA, CDR2 YSYEKL. The CDR3 has 15 amino acids. V gave up 0 bases and J gave up 7 bases, with 10 bases separating them. CDR3 sequence reads: CASSQDGQSNSPLHF. In DNA form, the CDR3 reads TGCGCCAGCAGCCAAGATGGGCAGTCCAATTCACCCCTCCACTTT.

The chain links TRBV9 to TRBJ2-3; TRBD2 aligns across 11 bases. Germline CDR1 is SGDLS and CDR2 is YYNGEE. Trimming cost V 4 bases and J 2 bases; bases outside gene matches: 6. The CDR3 covers 16 residues. The CDR3 spells CASSPIAGGLTDTQYF. The CDR3 region has the DNA TGTGCCAGCAGCCCTATAGCGGGGGGGCTCACAGATACGCAGTATTTT.

This rearrangement joins TRBV14 to TRBJ2-3, with 12 bases matching TRBD2. The CDR3 consists of 17 residues. The J segment lost 6 bases and the V segment lost 0 bases, leaving 7 bases of the junction unmatched. Per germline, CDR1 SGHDN and CDR2 FVKESK. This CDR3 is CASSQDILAGGADTQYF. The CDR3 bases are TGTGCCAGCAGCCAAGATATACTAGCGGGAGGTGCGGATACGCAGTATTTT.

V usage is TRBV2 and J usage is TRBJ2-2, with 7 nucleotides matching TRBD1. The CDR3 runs to 15 residues. The germline V gene encodes CDR1 SNHLY and CDR2 FYNNEI. V lost 1 base and J lost 6; bases outside the gene matches: 5. CDR3 amino acids: CASSEEGASSGELFF. CDR3 DNA: TGTGCCAGCAGTGAAGAGGGGGCGAGTTCCGGGGAGCTGTTTTTT.

The chain recombines TRBV30 with TRBJ2-3; D not certain. CDR1 and CDR2 (germline): GTSNPN, SVGIG (reference sequence). This CDR3 has 14 residues. Trimming shortened V by 0 bases and J by 3 bases, and 10 bases separated the two germline ends. This CDR3 is CAWSVPGTTDTQYF. The DNA of the CDR3 is TGTGCCTGGAGTGTACCGGGTACAACAGATACGCAGTATTTT.

CDR3 amino acids: CASSSRGGQETQYF. The CDR3 DNA sequence: TGTGCCAGCAGCTCGCGGGGGGGACAAGAGACCCAGTACTTC. The V gene is TRBV11-3, the J gene TRBJ2-5, with 9 bases that match TRBD2. Germline V gene lookup returns CDR1 SGHNT and CDR2 YENEEA. The CDR3 covers 14 residues. Trimming at V came to 4 bases and at J to 2 bases, leaving 2 bases not matched to a gene.

The J gene is TRBJ2-1, the V gene TRBV28; maybe TRBD1 (6 bases). CDR1 is MDHEN and CDR2 is SYDVKM in the germline V gene. V was shortened by 6 bases and J by 0 bases, with 15 bases between the two germline ends. The CDR3 is made up of 16 amino acids. CDR3 region: CASSQLGAISYNEQFF. CDR3 bases: TGTGCCAGCAGCCAATTGGGGGCAATCTCCTACAATGAGCAGTTCTTC.

The chain joins TRBV5-6 to TRBJ1-2; D may be TRBD1 (5 bases). In germline, CDR1 is SGHDT, CDR2 YYEEEE. The CDR3 length is 14 residues. V was cut by 1 base and J by 1 base, with 8 bases left in between. The CDR3 protein is CASSLIGGNYGYTF. CDR3 DNA sequence: TGTGCCAGCAGCTTGATCGGGGGTAACTATGGCTACACCTTC.

The J gene is TRBJ1-1, the V gene TRBV7-9, with D perhaps TRBD1 (6 bases). V lost 5 bases and J lost 6, with 16 bases in between. The CDR3 sequence is 14 residues long. Per the germline V gene, CDR1 is SEHNR and CDR2 is FQNEAQ (reference sequence). The CDR3 reads CASSTTGIVAEAFF. CDR3 in DNA: TGTGCCAGCAGCACCACAGGGATCGTGGCTGAAGCTTTCTTT.

The chain has TRBV29-1 and TRBJ2-7, with 7 bases lining up with TRBD1. The V gene's germline CDR1 is SQVTM and CDR2 ANQGSEA. The CDR3 is made up of 15 amino acids. The junction had 6 bases not matched to a gene; V was cut back by 1 base and J by 0 bases. In DNA form, the CDR3 reads TGCAGCGTTGAAGCGTGGGACAGAAGCTCCTACGAGCAGTACTTC. It is translated as CSVEAWDRSSYEQYF.

This clone has only a few counts. The chain carries TRBV6-6 and TRBJ1-5; D unresolved. Germline values: CDR1 MNHNY, CDR2 SVGAGI (reference sequence). Trimming took off 2 bases at V and 4 bases at J, with 12 bases between the two ends. The length of the CDR3 is 15 residues. DNA for the CDR3: TGTGCCAGCAGTTACGCGGGAACAGAGAATCAGCCCCAGCATTTT. It is translated as CASSYAGTENQPQHF.